Sequencing of this T cell receptor beta chain was carried out in a study of blood T cell repertoires in COVID-19. Study-wide background: The United States, Italy and Spain were the sources of the acute and convalescent COVID-19 samples. Sample material is recorded as cDNA or gDNA derived from T cells, B-cell-depleted T cells, or PBMCs.

The CDR3 loop spans 13 amino acids. CDR1 and CDR2 from the germline V gene are LGHDT and YNNKEL (reference sequence). Trimming took off 3 bases at V and 6 bases at J, with 11 bases between the two ends. As processed by the authors: Reference gene primer amplification gave nucleated cell count estimates. Profiling relied on immunoSEQ multiplex PCR, and the TCRdb table lists in-frame clones only, not all of them. That table is the source of V, J and clone size, and D and trimming were worked out from the DNA. The table includes some 200,000 clones, approximately 86% detected once. The sample comprised peripheral blood. This sequence was found in a woman of 80 years or more with acute or convalescent COVID-19. The gene calls are TRBV3-1 (or the pseudogene TRBV3-2) and TRBJ1-2, with TRBD1 as a possible D gene (6 bases). DNA of the CDR3: TGTGCCAGCAGCCACGGGGGGGGCGATGGCTACACCTTC. It yields the protein CASSHGGGDGYTF.